This passage covers 28 T cell receptor beta chains from one sample sequenced in a study of cytomegalovirus exposure and HLA in healthy donors. Here immunoSEQ multiplex PCR was the method, and the copy in TCRdb shows in-frame clones only, minus some. The profile covers about 280,000 clones, with around 86% appearing a single time and about 1% taken by the ten largest. Sequenced material: PBMCs. These receptors were taken from a woman aged 18-29 years in good health and CMV-seronegative.

The chain joins TRBV11-2 to TRBJ2-2; weak D call: TRBD2 (5 bases). Germline V gene lookup returns CDR1 SGHAT and CDR2 FQNNGV. This CDR3 has 17 residues. V was trimmed by 7 bases and J by 4 bases, leaving 22 bases between them. The CDR3 DNA follows: TGTGCCAGCAACATGGGTGACGGGCTCCTAGCCACCGGGGAGCTGTTTTTT. This encodes CASNMGDGLLATGELFF.

The chain is built from TRBV27 and TRBJ2-3; TRBD2 matches 9 bases. Germline CDR1 is MNHEY and CDR2 is SMNVEV (reference sequence). Unmatched junction bases numbered 7, after V lost 1 base and J lost 5 bases. The CDR3 covers 16 residues. The CDR3 region has the DNA TGTGCCAGCAGTTTATATTTAGCGGGAGCGTTAGATACGCAGTATTTT. It translates to CASSLYLAGALDTQYF.

This rearrangement joins TRBV29-1 to TRBJ2-1; 7 bases line up with TRBD2. The CDR3 has 14 amino acids. The V segment lost 4 bases and the J segment 4 bases; nucleotides outside the gene matches: 7. From germline, CDR1 is SQVTM and CDR2 ANQGSEA. The CDR3 nucleotides read TGCAGCGTTGTATGGGGGGGGTCTTACAATGAGCAGTTCTTC. Its protein product is CSVVWGGSYNEQFF.

The chain combines TRBV19 with TRBJ2-3, with D possibly being TRBD1 (5 bases). Trimming stripped 3 bases from V and 3 bases from J, with 7 bases between. Germline V gene sequence: CDR1 LNHDA, CDR2 SQIVND (reference sequence). This CDR3 is built from 13 residues. Written as DNA, the CDR3 is TGTGCCAGTAGTATTACAGGTACAGATACGCAGTATTTT. It is translated as CASSITGTDTQYF.

V usage is TRBV4-3 and J usage is TRBJ1-2, with 7 positions matching TRBD1. The CDR3 totals 12 residues. Germline lookup yields CDR1 LGHNA and CDR2 YSLEER. The V segment lost 0 bases and the J segment 14 bases; nucleotides outside the gene matches: 6. CDR3: CASSQEGTAQTF. DNA for the CDR3: TGCGCCAGCAGCCAAGAAGGGACAGCGCAAACCTTC.

The chain joins TRBV2 to TRBJ1-5, with 7 nucleotides matching TRBD1. Germline V gene lookup returns CDR1 SNHLY and CDR2 FYNNEI. The CDR3 runs 15 residues. V shed 6 bases, J shed 0 bases, and the junction held 5 bases outside the gene matches. CDR3 region: CASRGQLYSNQPQHF. CDR3 sequence (DNA): TGTGCCAGCAGGGGACAGCTTTATAGCAATCAGCCCCAGCATTTT.

The rearrangement joins TRBV9 to TRBJ1-1; 8 bases align to TRBD1. In germline, CDR1 is SGDLS, CDR2 YYNGEE. Unmatched junction bases numbered 5, after V lost 4 bases and J lost 6 bases. The CDR3 loop spans 13 amino acids. This chain's CDR3 is CASSTQGAAEAFF. Written as DNA, the CDR3 is TGTGCCAGCAGCACGCAGGGGGCAGCTGAAGCTTTCTTT.

The genes are TRBV28 and TRBJ1-4, with a tentative D call TRBD1 (5 bases). V was pared by 4 bases and J by 8 bases, with 23 bases between. CDR1 is MDHEN, CDR2 SYDVKM, per germline. This CDR3 spans 17 amino acids. CDR3 in DNA: TGTGCCAGCAGTTCAGGGTCAAGCCAAGGTTCTACAGAAAAACTGTTTTTT. It codes for CASSSGSSQGSTEKLFF.

This clone has a single count. This chain joins TRBV5-1 and TRBJ2-1; D gene unclear. V was shortened by 7 bases and J by 0 bases, with 5 bases between the two germline ends. Germline V gene lookup returns CDR1 SGHRS and CDR2 YFSETQ. The CDR3 consists of 12 residues. CDR3 sequence reads: CASHSSYNEQFF. The CDR3 DNA reads TGCGCCAGCCACAGCTCCTACAATGAGCAGTTCTTC.

The chain links TRBV4-1 to TRBJ1-2, with 7 nucleotides matching TRBD1. With 2 bases clipped from V and 4 bases from J, the junction kept 4 bases outside the gene matches. CDR1 MGHRA and CDR2 YSYEKL come from the germline V gene. CDR3 size: 14 residues. CDR3 coding DNA: TGCGCCAGCAGCCAACCGGGACAGCGCTATGGCTACACCTTC. It codes for CASSQPGQRYGYTF.

This sequence joins TRBV18 and TRBJ2-7; 9 bases fit TRBD2. The length of the CDR3 is 18 residues. Germline assignment: CDR1 KGHSH and CDR2 LQKENI. Trimming took 0 bases from V and 4 from J; bases not matched to a gene: 13. The CDR3 loop reads CASSPPKGPTSGNYEQYF. The CDR3 DNA reads as TGTGCCAGCTCACCACCCAAGGGCCCGACTAGCGGAAATTACGAGCAGTACTTC.

This rearrangement joins TRBV5-6 to TRBJ1-1, with 8 nucleotides matching TRBD1. Germline V gene sequence: CDR1 SGHDT, CDR2 YYEEEE. This CDR3 spans 15 amino acids. Losses at the gene ends were 4 bases for V and 4 bases for J; bases not matched to a gene: 9. CDR3 sequence (DNA): TGTGCCAGCAGCATTAGGACAGGGCAACTCACTGAAGCTTTCTTT. It is translated as CASSIRTGQLTEAFF.

The chain carries TRBV4-1 and TRBJ1-2; weak D call: TRBD1 (6 bases). The CDR3 runs to 16 residues. The germline gives CDR1 MGHRA, CDR2 YSYEKL. Trimming took off 4 bases at V and 0 bases at J, with 15 bases between the two ends. The CDR3 DNA sequence: TGCGCCAGCAGCCGAGGATTCCAGGGGACTAACTATGGCTACACCTTC. Amino acids: CASSRGFQGTNYGYTF.

The sample holds one count of this clone. The rearrangement uses TRBV6-6 and TRBJ2-4; tentatively, D is TRBD1 (6 bases). Germline V gene sequence: CDR1 MNHNY, CDR2 SVGAGI (reference sequence). The CDR3 is 13 residues long. V lost 7 bases, J lost 8 bases, and 15 bases lay in between. The CDR3 DNA sequence: TGTGCCAGCACGGAATCCCCAGGGGACATTCAGTACTTC. Encoded protein: CASTESPGDIQYF.

This rearrangement joins TRBV27 to TRBJ1-2; 9 positions agree with TRBD1. Per germline, CDR1 MNHEY and CDR2 SMNVEV (reference sequence). This CDR3 contains 17 residues. The V and J ends lost 5 bases and 5 bases, in that order; junction bases with no gene match: 15. CDR3 bases: TGTGCCAGCAGTCCAATTGGGACAGGGATTGCAAATTATGGCTACACCTTC. Its protein is CASSPIGTGIANYGYTF.

V and J are TRBV19 and TRBJ2-5; the D gene is possibly TRBD2 (7 bases). V was pared by 3 bases and J by 5 bases, with 10 bases between. In germline, CDR1 is LNHDA, CDR2 SQIVND (reference sequence). The CDR3 length is 13 residues. The CDR3 DNA reads as TGTGCCAGTAGTATGGGGGGGCTGGAGACCCAGTACTTC. The encoded protein is CASSMGGLETQYF.

This rearrangement joins TRBV29-1 to TRBJ1-3; TRBD1 is a possible D gene (5 bases). Trimming shortened V by 4 bases and J by 2 bases, and 15 bases separated the two germline ends. The CDR3 sequence is 15 residues long. Germline lookup yields CDR1 SQVTM and CDR2 ANQGSEA. The DNA for the CDR3 is TGCAGCGTTGTCGTCGGGGGTCGCCCTGGAAACACCATATATTTT. As protein: CSVVVGGRPGNTIYF.

The chain carries TRBV7-3 and TRBJ2-1; 7 positions match TRBD2. The CDR3 has 16 amino acids. V shed 5 bases, J shed 0 bases, and the junction held 7 bases outside the gene matches. Germline loops: CDR1 SGHTA, CDR2 FQGTGA. CDR3 in DNA: TGTGCCAGCAGCGCTTTGGGGGGGACCTCCTACAATGAGCAGTTCTTC. This sequence encodes CASSALGGTSYNEQFF. Full variable domain (missing parts from reference TRBV7-3 and TRBJ2-1): GAGVSQTPSNKVTEKGKYVELRCDPISGHTALYWYRQSLGQGPEFLIYFQGTGAADDSGLPNDRFFAVRPEGSVSTLKIQRTERGDSAVYLCASSALGGTSYNEQFFGPGTRLTVL.

The gene calls are TRBV5-1 and TRBJ2-7, with D uncertain. V lost 0 bases and J lost 0, with 7 bases in between. There are 14 residues in the CDR3. CDR1 and CDR2 (germline): SGHRS, YFSETQ. CDR3 DNA: TGCGCCAGCAGCTTGGACGGAGACTCCTACGAGCAGTACTTC. As protein: CASSLDGDSYEQYF.

The chain is built from TRBV10-1 and TRBJ1-1; D possibly corresponds to TRBD1 (5 bases). CDR3 length: 14 amino acids. Germline CDR1 and CDR2: WNHNN and SYGVQD (reference sequence). V gave up 3 bases and J gave up 1 base, with 9 bases separating them. CDR3 nucleotides: TGCGCCAGCAGTGATGAAGGGGCGAACACTGAAGCTTTCTTT. Its protein is CASSDEGANTEAFF.

The chain has TRBV18 and TRBJ2-7; tentative D call: TRBD2 (6 bases). V gave up 2 bases and J gave up 2 bases, with 13 bases separating them. The CDR3 consists of 15 residues. The germline gives CDR1 KGHSH, CDR2 LQKENI. CDR3 nucleotide sequence: TGTGCCAGCTCACCAGCTAGCAGGGAGGCCTACGAGCAGTACTTC. Translating it yields CASSPASREAYEQYF.

This clone was seen once. CDR3 sequence reads: CASSSLARSQETQYF. DNA for the CDR3: TGTGCCAGCAGCTCCCTAGCGAGATCCCAAGAGACCCAGTACTTC. This rearrangement joins TRBV7-6 to TRBJ2-5; D may be TRBD2 (6 bases). Trimming removed 4 bases at V and 1 base at J, with 13 bases between. The CDR3 is made up of 15 amino acids. Germline V gene lookup returns CDR1 SGHVS and CDR2 FNYEAQ.

V gene TRBV19 combines with J gene TRBJ1-4; D is perhaps TRBD1 (5 bases). The CDR3 consists of 13 residues. Trimming pared 10 bases from V and 8 bases from J, leaving 17 bases between. CDR1 is LNHDA, CDR2 SQIVND, per germline (reference sequence). The CDR3 DNA reads TGTGCCACCCAGGCAGGGTCATTCGAAAAACTGTTTTTT. The encoded protein is CATQAGSFEKLFF. Together with reference TRBV19 and TRBJ1-4, the CDR3 gives the full variable domain: DGGITQSPKYLFRKEGQNVTLSCEQNLNHDAMYWYRQDPGQGLRLIYYSQIVNDFQKGDIAEGYSVSREKKESFPLTVTSAQKNPTAFYLCATQAGSFEKLFFGSGTQLSVL.

The genes are TRBV5-1 and TRBJ2-1, with 12 bases matching TRBD2. Germline V gene sequence: CDR1 SGHRS, CDR2 YFSETQ. CDR3 length: 15 residues. V gave up 4 bases and J gave up 3 bases; unmatched junction bases: 2. The CDR3 DNA reads TGCGCCAGCAGCACGGGACTAGCGGGCTACAATGAGCAGTTCTTC. This codes for CASSTGLAGYNEQFF.

This clone was recorded a few times. The genes are TRBV7-9 and TRBJ1-2; D ambiguous. Trimming took off 4 bases at V and 4 bases at J, with 13 bases between the two ends. This CDR3 has 14 amino acids. In germline, CDR1 is SEHNR, CDR2 FQNEAQ (reference sequence). The CDR3 loop is CASSSPVGGYGYTF. The CDR3 bases are TGTGCCAGCAGCTCCCCCGTCGGTGGCTATGGCTACACCTTC.

This clone was observed a handful of times. J is TRBJ1-2 and V is TRBV28; D call uncertain. V gave up 3 bases and J gave up 6 bases, with 8 bases separating them. CDR1 and CDR2 from the germline V gene are MDHEN and SYDVKM. The CDR3 is made up of 12 amino acids. The DNA for the CDR3 is TGTGCCAGCAGTTTGCAGCAGGATGGCTACACCTTC. This encodes CASSLQQDGYTF.

The chain couples TRBV13 to TRBJ2-5, with D tentatively TRBD2 (6 bases). The CDR3 is 12 amino acids. The V gene lost 3 bases and the J gene lost 5 bases, with 7 bases spanning the gap. Germline CDR1 is PRHDT and CDR2 is FYEKMQ (reference sequence). CDR3 sequence reads: CASSFGGETQYF. The DNA of the CDR3 is TGTGCCAGCAGCTTTGGGGGGGAGACCCAGTACTTC.

The CDR3 loop reads CASWALAGVRQFF. The CDR3 DNA is TGCGCCAGCTGGGCACTAGCGGGAGTCAGGCAGTTCTTC. This chain joins TRBV10-2 and TRBJ2-1, with 11 nucleotides matching TRBD2. From germline, CDR1 is WSHSY and CDR2 SAAADI. The length of the CDR3 is 13 residues. V dropped 8 bases and J dropped 12; count of bases not matched to a gene: 9.